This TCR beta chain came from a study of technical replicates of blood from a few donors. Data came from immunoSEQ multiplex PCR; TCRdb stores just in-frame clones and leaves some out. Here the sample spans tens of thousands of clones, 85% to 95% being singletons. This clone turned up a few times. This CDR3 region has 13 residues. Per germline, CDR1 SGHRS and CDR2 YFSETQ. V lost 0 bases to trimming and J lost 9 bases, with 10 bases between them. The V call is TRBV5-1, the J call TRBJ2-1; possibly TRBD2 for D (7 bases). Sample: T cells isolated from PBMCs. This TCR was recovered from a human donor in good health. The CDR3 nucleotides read TGCGCCAGCAGCTTGGGCGGGGGCACTGAGCAGTTCTTC. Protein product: CASSLGGGTEQFF.